The 8 T cell receptor beta chains listed next were all sequenced from one sample in a study of blood T cells in healthy people across ages. PCR was performed a second time for roughly 7 to 12 cycles using a sample-barcoded 5' primer and a J-beta primer mix. Each CDR3 protein gets one entry after TCRdb re-called the 5' RACE reads with MiXCR. The top ten hold 30% to 40% of the sample, which has roughly 700,000 distinct CDR3 sequences, 45% to 50% seen once. The specimen was blood. Receptors originate from a woman aged 60-75 years in good health.

The genes are TRBV14 and TRBJ2-2, with D tentatively TRBD1 (6 bases). The CDR3 totals 16 residues. Germline CDR1 is SGHDN and CDR2 is FVKESK. V was shortened by 0 bases and J by 6 bases, with 14 bases between the two germline ends. This CDR3 is CASSQEGRGMSGELFF. The CDR3 DNA follows: TGTGCCAGCAGCCAAGAGGGCAGGGGAATGTCCGGGGAGCTGTTTTTT.

The table lists this clonotype with a few counts. V and J are TRBV5-1 and TRBJ2-2; D is perhaps TRBD1 (5 bases). The CDR3 has 14 amino acids. Germline V lookup: CDR1 SGHRS, CDR2 YFSETQ. Trimming took 4 bases from V and 6 from J, leaving 13 bases between them. CDR3 in DNA: TGCGCCAGCAGCCTATTCGCAGGGTCCGGGGAGCTGTTTTTT. This gives the protein CASSLFAGSGELFF. The variable domain in full, with the rest retrieved from reference TRBV5-1 and TRBJ2-2, is KAGVTQTPRYLIKTRGQQVTLSCSPISGHRSVSWYQQTPGQGLQFLFEYFSETQRNKGNFPGRFSGRQFSNSRSEMNVSTLELGDSALYLCASSLFAGSGELFFGEGSRLTVL.

This clonotype was seen a handful of times. CDR3 in DNA: TGTGCCAGCAGCCAAGCCCCTGGAGGGGACCTCTACAATGAGCAGTTCTTC. Protein: CASSQAPGGDLYNEQFF. The chain employs TRBV4-2 and TRBJ2-1, with D tentatively TRBD2 (6 bases). The CDR3 contains 17 residues. V gave up 1 base and J gave up 3 bases, with 16 bases separating them. The germline CDR1 and CDR2 sequences are LGHNA and YNFKEQ.

This clonotype was counted between two and nine times. This chain connects TRBV29-1 to TRBJ1-2; TRBD1 might be the D (5 bases). V was cut by 1 base and J by 5 bases, with 8 bases left in between. The CDR3 consists of 12 residues. CDR1 and CDR2 (germline): SQVTM, ANQGSEA. CDR3: CSVEGQSYGYTF. CDR3 nucleotide sequence: TGCAGCGTTGAAGGACAGTCGTATGGCTACACCTTC.

As for this clonotype: At one boundary the junction diverges from the germline segment, which might be a read error. V and J are TRBV10-3 and TRBJ2-1, with TRBD2 identical over 11 bases. The end of the DNA is better explained by TRBJ2-7, so the J call may be wrong. Germline V gene data show CDR1 as ENHRY and CDR2 as SYGVKD. This CDR3 comprises 15 residues. The DNA for the CDR3 is TGTGTCATCAGTGAGGGGACTAGCGGTACCTACGAGCAGTACTTC. Protein: CVISEGTSGTYEQYF.

Only a few counts were recorded for this clonotype. This chain links TRBV7-2 with TRBJ2-5; D perhaps matches TRBD2 (5 bases). V gave up 2 bases and J gave up 1 base, with 11 bases separating them. Per germline, CDR1 SGHTA and CDR2 FQGNSA. CDR3 length equals 15 residues. The CDR3 spells CASSLQRTVQETQYF. For the CDR3, the DNA is TGTGCCAGCAGCTTACAGCGGACCGTCCAAGAGACCCAGTACTTC.

V is TRBV7-3 and J is TRBJ2-1; 8 nucleotides match TRBD1. The CDR3 consists of 15 residues. Germline V gene sequence: CDR1 SGHTA, CDR2 FQGTGA. V was pared by 2 bases and J by 4 bases, with 4 bases of the junction left unmatched. The CDR3, as DNA: TGTGCCAGCAGCTTATTCGGACAGGGTTACAATGAGCAGTTCTTC. It encodes CASSLFGQGYNEQFF.

A word on this clonotype: Mismatch with germline at one junction end may stem from a read error. The CDR3 DNA is TGCGCCAGCAGCCAAGAAGGAGACTTGAATACTGAAGCTTTCTTT. This gives the protein CASSQEGDLNTEAFF. The V and J genes are TRBV4-3 and TRBJ1-1, with D unresolved. Germline V gives CDR1 LGHNA, CDR2 YSLEER. This CDR3 comprises 15 residues.